One and the same sample provided the 18 T cell receptor beta chains below, sequenced in a study of human T cells and chemical hapten exposure (dated by TCRdb to the early 2020s). Sample time point, as interpreted from the label and publication: patch test 3, about 24 weeks after DPC sensitization. What the treatment or condition label conveys for this sample: therapeutic diphenylcyclopropenone sensitization with weekly scalp DPC. Unfractionated whole blood was collected in Tempus Blood RNA tubes, and total RNA was extracted from that blood. The receptor library was made with RACE. Sequenced on a NextSeq 500. The raw public data were reprocessed by TCRdb itself: fastp quality trimming at Q25, MiXCR clonotype calling, in-frame beta chains only. Every distinct CDR3 protein forms one entry, paired with its most common genes and DNA. This sample has about 39,000 distinct CDR3 sequences in its table, and approximately 12% of those were observed once. Jointly, the top ten make up approximately 2.2% of the sample.

Sequencing was performed on whole blood, taken in connection with sensitization to the hapten diphenylcyclopropenone (DPC). These TCRs come from a woman in her 40s with alopecia areata. Some clones in this sample may be carry-over from other donors' samples.

This clonotype showed up just a few times. The gene calls are TRBV12-3 or TRBV12-4 and TRBJ2-5; perhaps TRBD2 as D (6 bases). This CDR3 spans 14 amino acids. Between the trimmed V and J ends, which lost 6 bases and 5 bases, there was a span of 16 bases. As DNA, the CDR3 is TGTGCCAGCAGCCATATCCTAGCGTCGGAGACCCAGTACTTC. Its protein is CASSHILASETQYF.

The rearrangement uses TRBV7-9 and TRBJ2-7, with D perhaps TRBD1 (6 bases). V lost 5 bases, J lost 4 bases, and 12 bases lay in between. The length of the CDR3 is 13 residues. Germline V gene sequence: CDR1 SEHNR, CDR2 FQNEAQ (reference sequence). This CDR3 is CASSLTGPYEQYF. CDR3 sequence (DNA): TGTGCCAGCAGCCTGACAGGCCCGTACGAGCAGTACTTC. Variable domain in full (rest from reference TRBV7-9 and TRBJ2-7): DTGVSQNPRHKITKRGQNVTFRCDPISEHNRLYWYRQTLGQGPEFLTYFQNEAQLEKSRLLSDRFSAERPKGSFSTLEIQRTEQGDSAMYLCASSLTGPYEQYFGPGTRLTVT.

This clonotype was detected a few times. The chain recombines TRBV28 with TRBJ1-6, with TRBD1 identical over 11 bases. Trimming at V came to 8 bases and at J to 8 bases, leaving 5 bases not matched to a gene. This CDR3 is built from 14 residues. Germline V gene sequence: CDR1 MDHEN, CDR2 SYDVKM. CDR3 in DNA: TGTGCCAGCGGTACGGGACAGGGGGATTCACCCCTCCACTTT. Amino acid sequence: CASGTGQGDSPLHF.

The rearrangement joins TRBV28 to TRBJ2-1, with TRBD2 matching 8 bases. In germline, CDR1 is MDHEN, CDR2 SYDVKM. The V and J ends lost 4 bases and 15 bases, in that order; junction bases with no gene match: 17. CDR3 length: 15 amino acids. CDR3 nucleotide sequence: TGTGCCAGCAGTTCGGGACTAGTTCAGTCCTTAGTAGGGTTCTTC. Translation: CASSSGLVQSLVGFF.

This clonotype was detected many times. The J gene is TRBJ2-6, the V gene TRBV7-9, with D uncertain. Germline V gene lookup returns CDR1 SEHNR and CDR2 FQNEAQ (reference sequence). The germline V and J ends were trimmed by 1 base and 0 bases, with 7 bases remaining between them. CDR3 length equals 16 residues. CDR3 sequence (DNA): TGTGCCAGCAGCTTAGAGGACGGCTCTGGGGCCAACGTCCTGACTTTC. Translated: CASSLEDGSGANVLTF.

The table lists this clonotype with many counts. This chain connects TRBV9 to TRBJ2-1; TRBD1 matches 7 bases. Trimming removed 0 bases from V and 4 bases from J; junction bases left unmatched: 4. The CDR3 runs to 15 residues. CDR1 is SGDLS and CDR2 is YYNGEE in the germline V gene. CDR3 residues: CASSVDGQEYNEQFF. As DNA, the CDR3 is TGTGCCAGCAGCGTAGATGGACAGGAGTACAATGAGCAGTTCTTC.

This clonotype has only a few counts. The rearrangement joins TRBV6-6 to TRBJ2-5; D is uncertain. From germline, CDR1 is MNHNY and CDR2 SVGAGI (reference sequence). Between the trimmed V and J ends, which lost 6 bases and 5 bases, there was a span of 7 bases. The CDR3 spans 11 residues. The chain's CDR3 is CASSRTETQYF. The CDR3, as DNA: TGTGCCAGCAGCCGGACGGAGACCCAGTACTTC.

This clonotype was seen more than once but under ten times. The chain carries TRBV10-2 and TRBJ2-5; D is unresolved. This CDR3 has 13 residues. The ends were cut back, 11 bases at V and 4 bases at J, with 17 bases in the middle. Germline-derived CDR1 and CDR2 are WSHSY and SAAADI. CDR3 protein: CASSVPGRETQYF. In DNA, the CDR3 is TGCGCCTCCTCGGTCCCGGGTAGAGAGACCCAGTACTTC.

This clonotype was detected a few times. The chain is built from TRBV5-1 and TRBJ2-7; D is undetermined. V lost 0 bases, J lost 1 base, and 5 bases lay in between. Per the germline V gene, CDR1 is SGHRS and CDR2 is YFSETQ. This CDR3 has 13 residues. The CDR3 nucleotides read TGCGCCAGCAGCTTGGGCTCTTCCTACGAGCAGTACTTC. This translates into CASSLGSSYEQYF.

This clonotype was seen ten or more times. CDR3 nucleotide sequence: TGCAGTGCTAGCTCCCCCCTCGACAGGAACACCGGGGAGCTGTTTTTT. It yields the protein CSASSPLDRNTGELFF. The chain has TRBV20-1 and TRBJ2-2; a possible D gene is TRBD1 (5 bases). The CDR3 contains 16 residues. The germline CDR1 and CDR2 sequences are DFQATT and SNEGSKA (reference sequence). V lost 3 bases to trimming and J lost 1 base, with 15 bases between them.

The J gene is TRBJ1-6, the V gene TRBV28, with 9 bases fitting TRBD1. Germline values: CDR1 MDHEN, CDR2 SYDVKM. Losses at the gene ends were 7 bases for V and 9 bases for J; bases not matched to a gene: 7. CDR3 length: 14 residues. CDR3 amino acids: CASNPGQGRSPLHF. In DNA, the CDR3 is TGTGCCAGCAACCCGGGACAGGGTCGTTCACCCCTCCACTTT.

In this sample, this clonotype turned up many times. The rearrangement joins TRBV29-1 to TRBJ2-1; 12 bases map to TRBD2. The junction had 0 bases not matched to a gene; V was cut back by 3 bases and J by 0 bases. Germline assignment: CDR1 SQVTM and CDR2 ANQGSEA. The CDR3 is 15 residues long. The CDR3 DNA reads as TGCAGCGTTGAGACTAGCGGGAGCTCCTACAATGAGCAGTTCTTC. It is translated as CSVETSGSSYNEQFF.

The chain links TRBV6-5 to TRBJ2-7; D is unclear. Germline V lookup: CDR1 MNHEY, CDR2 SVGAGI. V gave up 5 bases and J gave up 6 bases, with 11 bases separating them. The CDR3 totals 12 residues. CDR3 coding DNA: TGTGCCAGCAGTCGCCCTCAGAGCGAGCAGTACTTC. Translated: CASSRPQSEQYF.

This clonotype was seen a few times. V usage is TRBV29-1 and J usage is TRBJ1-1; D remains unclear. Germline V gene data show CDR1 as SQVTM and CDR2 as ANQGSEA. The germline V and J ends were trimmed by 5 bases and 3 bases, with 13 bases remaining between them. There are 13 residues in the CDR3. The chain's CDR3 is CSVSPLGYTEAFF. The CDR3 DNA follows: TGCAGCGTTTCTCCTCTCGGTTACACTGAAGCTTTCTTT.

This clonotype was counted many times. The chain recombines TRBV18 with TRBJ2-7; 10 bases agree with TRBD1. CDR3 size: 13 residues. The germline CDR1 and CDR2 sequences are KGHSH and LQKENI. With 6 bases clipped from V and 5 bases from J, the junction kept 4 bases outside the gene matches. The CDR3 loop reads CASSPGTGDEQYF. CDR3 DNA: TGTGCCAGCTCCCCCGGGACAGGGGACGAGCAGTACTTC.

The genes are TRBV5-1 and TRBJ2-7; weak D call: TRBD2 (6 bases). Trimming took 0 bases from V and 11 from J, leaving 9 bases between them. Germline loops: CDR1 SGHRS, CDR2 YFSETQ. The CDR3 runs to 11 residues. The CDR3 sequence is CASSLGLAKYF. The CDR3 DNA is TGCGCCAGCAGCTTGGGGCTAGCGAAGTACTTC.

This clonotype was seen more than once but under ten times. The rearrangement uses TRBV7-2 and TRBJ2-7, with 8 bases identical to TRBD1. The V gene's germline CDR1 is SGHTA and CDR2 FQGNSA. This CDR3 has 16 amino acids. V lost 5 bases, J lost 3 bases, and 12 bases stayed unmatched. CDR3 loop: CASSRTGTPPRYEQYF. In DNA form, the CDR3 reads TGTGCCAGCAGCCGGACAGGGACCCCCCCGCGCTACGAGCAGTACTTC.

The V and J genes are TRBV7-9 and TRBJ2-2, with a tentative D call TRBD1 (5 bases). Trimming stripped 5 bases from V and 0 bases from J, with 10 bases between. Germline-derived CDR1 and CDR2 are SEHNR and FQNEAQ (reference sequence). This CDR3 has 15 amino acids. The CDR3 DNA follows: TGTGCCAGCAGCCCTAGGGGAACGAACACCGGGGAGCTGTTTTTT. Translated: CASSPRGTNTGELFF. Using reference TRBV7-9 and TRBJ2-2 for the parts outside the CDR3, the full variable domain is DTGVSQNPRHKITKRGQNVTFRCDPISEHNRLYWYRQTLGQGPEFLTYFQNEAQLEKSRLLSDRFSAERPKGSFSTLEIQRTEQGDSAMYLCASSPRGTNTGELFFGEGSRLTVL.